A single sample gave rise to the 31 T cell receptor beta chains below, sequenced in a study of cytomegalovirus exposure and HLA in healthy donors. The PCR employed 60 Vbeta primers together with 13 Jbeta primers. Produced via immunoSEQ multiplex PCR; TCRdb's table is partial and in-frame only. The table lists around 180,000 clones, about four fifths of them singletons. Sequencing input: PBMCs. The receptors shown here come from a woman aged 30 to 39 in good health and CMV-seropositive.

As for this clone: The junction differs from germline at one of its ends, possibly a read error. The same CDR3 arises from other DNA sequences in this sample as well. The rearrangement links TRBV4-1 to TRBJ1-1; 7 positions agree with TRBD1. CDR3 size: 15 residues. Germline V gene data show CDR1 as MGHRA and CDR2 as YSYEKL. CDR3 sequence: CASSLLGTANTEAFF. For the CDR3, the DNA is TGCGCCAGCAGCCTACTTGGGACAGCTAACACTGAAGCTTTCTTC.

The CDR3: CASSAWDSSSYEQYF. Written as DNA, the CDR3 is TGCGCCAGCAGCGCCTGGGACAGTTCCTCCTACGAGCAGTACTTC. The rearrangement joins TRBV5-1 to TRBJ2-7; the match to TRBD1 covers 7 bases. The V gene end was trimmed by 4 bases and the J gene end by 0 bases; junction bases not matched to a gene: 7. The CDR3 loop spans 15 amino acids. Germline V gene sequence: CDR1 SGHRS, CDR2 YFSETQ.

The chain carries TRBV6-1 and TRBJ2-1, with TRBD1 as a possible D gene (6 bases). The CDR3 consists of 15 residues. Per the germline V gene, CDR1 is MNHNS and CDR2 is SASEGT. V lost 5 bases and J 7 bases, leaving 18 bases between the germline ends. CDR3 in amino acids: CASSTPQGLLNEQFF. In DNA form, the CDR3 reads TGTGCCAGCAGTACCCCACAGGGTCTGTTAAATGAGCAGTTCTTC.

The chain links TRBV7-2 to TRBJ2-3; D is ambiguous. Germline V lookup: CDR1 SGHTA, CDR2 FQGNSA. Trimming pared 5 bases from V and 1 base from J, leaving 7 bases between. This CDR3 has 13 amino acids. CDR3 residues: CASSPRGTDTQYF. The CDR3 nucleotides are TGTGCCAGCAGCCCCCGGGGCACAGATACGCAGTATTTT.

The chain combines TRBV5-1 with TRBJ1-3; a possible D gene is TRBD1 (5 bases). V was pared by 5 bases and J by 0 bases, with 18 bases between. CDR3 size: 17 residues. Germline CDR1 and CDR2: SGHRS and YFSETQ. Here the CDR3 DNA reads TGCGCCAGCAGTCGGGGGACGGGTGGCGACTCTGGAAACACCATATATTTT. This encodes CASSRGTGGDSGNTIYF.

As to this clone: The junction shows a germline mismatch at one end, possibly a read error. The chain carries TRBV2 and TRBJ2-5, with 10 bases lining up with TRBD1. Germline V gene data show CDR1 as SNHLY and CDR2 as FYNNEI. The CDR3 is 17 amino acids. The CDR3: CASREDRGLSMPETQYF. In DNA, the CDR3 is TGTGCCAGCAGAGAAGACAGGGGGCTATCCATGCCAGAGACCCAGTACTTC.

The chain couples TRBV2 to TRBJ2-7; no clear D. Germline CDR1 and CDR2: SNHLY and FYNNEI. V shed 11 bases and J shed 7 bases, with 15 bases lying between them. This CDR3 has 11 residues. The CDR3: CASSSMSEQYF. The DNA for the CDR3 is TGTGCCTCCTCTTCTATGAGTGAGCAGTACTTC.

The chain has TRBV6-5 and TRBJ2-1; 10 bases fit TRBD2. This CDR3 spans 15 amino acids. Germline V gene sequence: CDR1 MNHEY, CDR2 SVGAGI. The V segment lost 7 bases and the J segment 2 bases; nucleotides outside the gene matches: 5. CDR3 protein: CASTVAGGAYNEQFF. The CDR3 nucleotides read TGTGCCAGCACCGTAGCGGGGGGTGCCTACAATGAGCAGTTCTTC.

A single count supports this clone. The chain uses TRBV7-2 and TRBJ2-3, with 9 bases matching TRBD2. Germline values: CDR1 SGHTA, CDR2 FQGNSA. This CDR3 contains 16 residues. Trimming removed 5 bases from V and 4 bases from J; junction bases left unmatched: 10. The CDR3 spells CASSSMLRGGADTQYF. The CDR3 DNA sequence: TGTGCCAGCAGCAGTATGCTGCGGGGGGGCGCAGATACGCAGTATTTT.

J is TRBJ2-3 and V is TRBV18, with D perhaps matching TRBD2 (5 bases). The V and J ends lost 3 bases and 2 bases respectively, with 21 bases between them. The CDR3 contains 18 residues. Germline-derived CDR1 and CDR2 are KGHSH and LQKENI. CDR3 coding DNA: TGTGCCAGCTCACCGTCGAGAACGGACTCGACGTACACAGATACGCAGTATTTT. It yields the protein CASSPSRTDSTYTDTQYF.

This chain connects TRBV5-4 to TRBJ1-2; no reliable D call. The CDR3 contains 12 residues. V lost 2 bases and J 3 bases, leaving 5 bases between the germline ends. Germline CDR1 is SGHNT and CDR2 is YYREEE (reference sequence). The CDR3 sequence is CASSFGDYGYTF. The CDR3 nucleotides are TGTGCCAGCAGCTTCGGTGACTATGGCTACACCTTC.

The chain uses TRBV29-1 and TRBJ1-2; weak D call: TRBD1 (5 bases). V lost 7 bases and J lost 0, with 12 bases in between. This CDR3 has 13 amino acids. Germline V lookup: CDR1 SQVTM, CDR2 ANQGSEA. The CDR3 nucleotides read TGCAGCGCCCACCAGGGCGCTAACTATGGCTACACCTTC. It codes for CSAHQGANYGYTF.

This clone has a single count. The V gene is TRBV7-6, the J gene TRBJ1-1; D remains unclear. This CDR3 is 13 amino acids long. V was shortened by 2 bases and J by 2 bases, with 6 bases between the two germline ends. Germline CDR1 reads SGHVS; CDR2 reads FNYEAQ. The CDR3 bases are TGTGCCAGCAGCTTACGGAGAAACACTGAAGCTTTCTTT. Its translation is CASSLRRNTEAFF.

The chain combines TRBV12-5 with TRBJ1-1; tentative D call: TRBD1 (5 bases). CDR3 size: 13 residues. Trimming removed 4 bases at V and 4 bases at J, with 10 bases between. Germline loops: CDR1 LGHNT, CDR2 FRNRAP. The CDR3, as DNA: TGTGCTAGTGGTTGGGGCTCGGGCACTGAAGCTTTCTTT. This codes for CASGWGSGTEAFF. The full variable domain, with the rest looked up from reference TRBV12-5 and TRBJ1-1, is DARVTQTPRHKVTEMGQEVTMRCQPILGHNTVFWYRQTMMQGLELLAYFRNRAPLDDSGMPKDRFSAEMPDATLATLKIQPSEPRDSAVYFCASGWGSGTEAFFGQGTRLTVV.

The rearrangement joins TRBV15 to TRBJ2-3; TRBD2 matches 9 bases. CDR1 and CDR2 (germline): LNHNV, YYDKDF (reference sequence). CDR3 length: 18 residues. The trim removed 4 bases at V and 6 bases at J, leaving 17 bases unmatched. The DNA of the CDR3 is TGTGCCACCAGCAACGGACTAGCGAGTGTTAGAGGCGCTGATACGCAGTATTTT. This translates into CATSNGLASVRGADTQYF.

The V gene is TRBV9, the J gene TRBJ1-1; the D is unclear. The V and J ends lost 6 bases and 3 bases respectively, with 12 bases between them. The CDR3 totals 13 residues. Germline assignment: CDR1 SGDLS and CDR2 YYNGEE. CDR3 protein: CASKAGEDTEAFF. The CDR3 DNA reads TGTGCCAGCAAGGCGGGCGAGGACACTGAAGCTTTCTTT.

This clone was detected once. This chain uses TRBV19 with TRBJ1-5, with 9 positions matching TRBD1. The CDR3 has 14 amino acids. Germline V lookup: CDR1 LNHDA, CDR2 SQIVND (reference sequence). Trimming removed 1 base from V and 5 bases from J; junction bases left unmatched: 0. The CDR3 reads CASSIGTGDQPQHF. CDR3 nucleotide sequence: TGTGCCAGTAGTATAGGGACAGGGGATCAGCCCCAGCATTTT.

The chain recombines TRBV7-9 with TRBJ2-7; D is possibly TRBD1 (6 bases). CDR1 is SEHNR and CDR2 is FQNEAQ in the germline V gene (reference sequence). The CDR3 spans 15 residues. V lost 4 bases, J lost 2 bases, and 15 bases lay in between. CDR3 nucleotide sequence: TGTGCCAGCAGCTCGCCGGGACACACCGCCTACGAGCAGTACTTC. It encodes CASSSPGHTAYEQYF.

The chain has TRBV10-3 and TRBJ2-1; a weak D match, TRBD2 (6 bases). Germline V CDR1 and CDR2: ENHRY, SYGVKD. This CDR3 region has 12 residues. The germline V and J ends were trimmed by 6 bases and 5 bases, with 8 bases remaining between them. The CDR3 is CAISGGNNEQFF. In DNA form, the CDR3 reads TGTGCCATCAGCGGGGGAAACAATGAGCAGTTCTTC.

The V call is TRBV6-1, the J call TRBJ1-5, with D tentatively TRBD1 (5 bases). The germline CDR1 and CDR2 sequences are MNHNS and SASEGT. The CDR3 is 14 residues long. V was trimmed by 7 bases and J by 2 bases, leaving 12 bases between them. CDR3 residues: CASMGRGGNQPQHF. The CDR3 nucleotides are TGTGCCAGCATGGGACGGGGGGGCAATCAGCCCCAGCATTTT.

The V call is TRBV9, the J call TRBJ1-6; 7 bases fit TRBD1. Germline CDR1 is SGDLS and CDR2 is YYNGEE. The CDR3 is 17 residues long. With 4 bases clipped from V and 8 bases from J, the junction kept 15 bases outside the gene matches. The chain's CDR3 is CASSTGQAPSGDSPLHF. As DNA, the CDR3 is TGTGCCAGCAGCACTGGACAGGCCCCCTCCGGCGATTCACCCCTCCACTTT.

This clone showed up just a few times. The J gene is TRBJ2-5, the V gene TRBV28; D might be TRBD1 (5 bases). The CDR3 is made up of 11 amino acids. In germline, CDR1 is MDHEN, CDR2 SYDVKM. V gave up 8 bases and J gave up 3 bases, with 7 bases separating them. CDR3 in DNA: TGTGCCAGCCGCAGGGAAGAGACCCAGTACTTC. This codes for CASRREETQYF.

This rearrangement joins TRBV6-5 to TRBJ2-5; 7 nucleotides line up with TRBD2. Per the germline V gene, CDR1 is MNHEY and CDR2 is SVGAGI. This CDR3 is built from 11 residues. V gave up 2 bases and J gave up 12 bases; unmatched junction bases: 3. CDR3 residues: CASSYGAGEYF. The CDR3 region has the DNA TGTGCCAGCAGTTACGGGGCGGGGGAGTACTTC.

In its sample, this clone was seen a few times. The V and J genes are TRBV5-1 and TRBJ2-7; D gene uncertain. V lost 3 bases and J 3 bases, leaving 16 bases between the germline ends. The CDR3 contains 15 residues. In germline, CDR1 is SGHRS, CDR2 YFSETQ. This CDR3 is CASSSQNSQNYEQYF. Here the CDR3 DNA reads TGCGCCAGCAGCTCCCAGAACAGTCAAAACTACGAGCAGTACTTC.

This clone was seen more than once but under ten times. J is TRBJ2-3 and V is TRBV7-8; TRBD2 might be the D (6 bases). Between the trimmed V and J ends, which lost 1 base and 5 bases, there was a span of 13 bases. The CDR3 length is 15 residues. The germline CDR1 and CDR2 sequences are SGHVS and FQNEAQ. CDR3 region: CASSLGAGSGDTQYF. The CDR3 DNA follows: TGTGCCAGCAGCTTAGGGGCGGGGTCAGGAGATACGCAGTATTTT.

V usage is TRBV4-1 and J usage is TRBJ2-7; D remains unclear. V was shortened by 4 bases and J by 0 bases, with 10 bases between the two germline ends. CDR3 length equals 14 residues. Germline V lookup: CDR1 MGHRA, CDR2 YSYEKL. DNA for the CDR3: TGCGCCAGCAGCCCGAGTTACGTCTCCTACGAGCAGTACTTC. Its protein product is CASSPSYVSYEQYF.

This sequence joins TRBV7-9 and TRBJ1-5; no firm D call. CDR3 size: 13 residues. Trimming left V 3 bases short and J 7 bases short, with 10 bases between. Germline values: CDR1 SEHNR, CDR2 FQNEAQ (reference sequence). The CDR3 here is CASSLEGPQPQHF. DNA for the CDR3: TGTGCCAGCAGCTTGGAGGGTCCGCAGCCCCAGCATTTT.

The gene calls are TRBV7-8 and TRBJ2-3; 8 positions match TRBD1. The CDR3 sequence is 15 residues long. The germline gives CDR1 SGHVS, CDR2 FQNEAQ. V lost 4 bases to trimming and J lost 6 bases; unmatched junction nucleotides: 9. CDR3: CASSYGQGTWDTQYF. The CDR3 coding sequence is TGTGCCAGCAGCTACGGACAGGGTACCTGGGATACGCAGTATTTT. Full variable domain (outside the CDR3, taken from reference TRBV7-8 and TRBJ2-3): GAGVSQSPRYKVAKRGQDVALRCDPISGHVSLFWYQQALGQGPEFLTYFQNEAQLDKSGLPSDRFFAERPEGSVSTLKIQRTQQEDSAVYLCASSYGQGTWDTQYFGPGTRLTVL.

The chain joins TRBV7-9 to TRBJ2-7, with a possible D match to TRBD1 (6 bases). Germline V lookup: CDR1 SEHNR, CDR2 FQNEAQ (reference sequence). The CDR3 has 14 amino acids. Trimming removed 6 bases from V and 1 base from J, with 13 bases in between. The CDR3 here is CASSFGQQSYEQYF. DNA of the CDR3: TGTGCCAGCAGTTTCGGACAGCAATCCTACGAGCAGTACTTC.

This clone has only a few counts. The DNA of the CDR3 is TGTGCCATGACCCGGGAGAATAATTCACCCCTCCACTTT. It yields the protein CAMTRENNSPLHF. The chain links TRBV2 to TRBJ1-6; D gene unclear. The CDR3 runs to 13 residues. The germline V gene encodes CDR1 SNHLY and CDR2 FYNNEI. V was cut by 10 bases and J by 5 bases, with 12 bases left in between.

This chain links TRBV6-5 with TRBJ2-5, with TRBD2 as a possible D gene (5 bases). The V end was cut by 6 bases, the J end by 2 bases, with 10 bases between. CDR3 length equals 13 residues. Germline CDR1 and CDR2: MNHEY and SVGAGI. CDR3 sequence: CASSQLGQETQYF. The CDR3 nucleotides are TGTGCCAGCAGCCAACTAGGTCAAGAGACCCAGTACTTC.